The 19 T cell receptor beta chains reported below all come from one sample, sequenced in a study of molecular identifiers for immune sequencing clone quantification. TCRdb used MiXCR to reprocess the PCR reads, holding one entry per CDR3 protein. The table has some 650,000 distinct CDR3 sequences, about 20% seen once. The sample consisted of naive CD8+ T cells from blood, with Jurkat cell RNA spiked in. Noted subset: FACS-sorted CD8+CD4-CCR7+CD45RA+ naive T cells. These receptors were collected from a human donor in good health. Some libraries in this study had Jurkat cell RNA spiked in.

This clonotype occurred a few times. The rearrangement uses TRBV10-3 and TRBJ2-7, with D tentatively TRBD2 (5 bases). The CDR3 has 17 residues. V was clipped by 0 bases and J by 3 bases, with 18 bases between them. Germline lookup yields CDR1 ENHRY and CDR2 SYGVKD. The CDR3 region has the DNA TGTGCCATCAGTGAGTCTCCATCGGGGTCAAGCAGCTACGAGCAGTACTTC. Its translation is CAISESPSGSSSYEQYF.

This clonotype was found many times. The CDR3 coding sequence is TGTGCCAGCAGTTATGGAGTCGCAGATACGCAGTATTTT. Translated: CASSYGVADTQYF. This rearrangement joins TRBV6-5 to TRBJ2-3, with D hard to call. The CDR3 sequence is 13 residues long. The germline V and J ends were trimmed by 3 bases and 4 bases, with 8 bases remaining between them. Germline lookup yields CDR1 MNHEY and CDR2 SVGAGI.

On this clonotype itself: This is likely a read error, given that the CDR3 carries no conserved phenylalanine or tryptophan at its end. The chain recombines TRBV9 with TRBJ2-7; perhaps TRBD1 as D (6 bases). The V gene lost 3 bases and the J gene lost 9 bases, with 22 bases spanning the gap. The CDR3 has 15 amino acids. CDR1 is SGDLS and CDR2 is YYNGEE in the germline V gene. The CDR3 DNA reads as TGTGCCAGCAGCGCCCGGACAGACACCGCCTTGGGGCAGTACCTC. Residues: CASSARTDTALGQYL.

In this sample, this clonotype turned up a few times. This may be a read error: a much more frequent sequence differs by one nucleotide. This chain uses TRBV5-3 with TRBJ2-5; tentatively, D is TRBD1 or TRBD2 (6 bases each). TRBV5-3 is flagged as an ORF with uncertain function. CDR3 length: 15 residues. In DNA form, the CDR3 reads TGTGCCAGCAGCTTCTTTGGGGGGCTGGAAGGGACCCAGTACTTC. Its protein is CASSFFGGLEGTQYF.

The sample holds many counts of this clonotype. The chain couples TRBV20-1 to TRBJ1-5; 11 bases map to TRBD1. This CDR3 is built from 15 residues. Germline values: CDR1 DFQATT, CDR2 SNEGSKA (reference sequence). V was clipped by 3 bases and J by 5 bases; unmatched bases: 6. For the CDR3, the DNA is TGCAGTGCTAGTTTGAGGGGACAGGGGGATCAGCCCCAGCATTTT. Amino acids: CSASLRGQGDQPQHF.

V gene TRBV7-8 combines with J gene TRBJ1-1; no clear D gene. The CDR3 extends over 17 amino acids. The germline V gene encodes CDR1 SGHVS and CDR2 FQNEAQ. Trimming removed 5 bases from V and 0 bases from J, with 19 bases in between. The CDR3: CASSAKGLIGVNTEAFF. The CDR3 DNA sequence: TGTGCCAGCAGCGCAAAGGGTCTCATCGGGGTGAACACTGAAGCTTTCTTT.

The chain links TRBV4-3 to TRBJ2-2; D call uncertain. Germline lookup yields CDR1 LGHNA and CDR2 YSLEER. Trimming took off 4 bases at V and 5 bases at J, with 17 bases between the two ends. The CDR3 covers 16 residues. CDR3: CASSPPGAIGTGELFF. The CDR3 DNA follows: TGCGCCAGCAGCCCCCCCGGCGCTATTGGGACCGGGGAGCTGTTTTTT.

A word on this clonotype: This may be a read error, as it is one base from a much larger clone. Likely a read error: the CDR3 ends without its conserved phenylalanine or tryptophan. This chain joins TRBV2 and TRBJ2-6; 7 bases are a match to TRBD1. The CDR3 spans 18 residues. Germline values: CDR1 SNHLY, CDR2 FYNNEI. With 6 bases clipped from V and 1 base from J, the junction kept 12 bases outside the gene matches. The CDR3 protein is CASRWSGTAPSGANVLTL. The CDR3 DNA follows: TGTGCCAGCAGGTGGTCAGGGACAGCCCCTTCTGGGGCCAACGTCCTGACTCTC.

This clonotype came up a few times. J is TRBJ1-6 and V is TRBV19, with D unclear. Trimming stripped 6 bases from V and 7 bases from J, with 13 bases between. Germline V gives CDR1 LNHDA, CDR2 SQIVND (reference sequence). This CDR3 has 14 amino acids. The CDR3 spells CASSHDLGNSPLHF. In DNA, the CDR3 is TGTGCCAGTAGCCACGATCTAGGAAATTCACCCCTCCACTTT.

Notes on this clonotype: A much more abundant neighbour one base away suggests this may be a read error. The chain recombines TRBV6-2 or TRBV6-3 with TRBJ2-5, with 7 bases that match TRBD2. The ends lost 2 bases at V and 5 bases at J; junction bases unmatched: 20. The CDR3 extends over 19 amino acids. CDR1 and CDR2 from the germline V gene are MNHEY and SVGEGT. CDR3 sequence: CASSYPGLADTQDSETQYF. The DNA of the CDR3 is TGTGCCAGCAGTTACCCTGGGCTAGCGGACACCCAAGATTCGGAGACCCAGTACTTC.

The table lists this clonotype with many counts. The chain employs TRBV6-2 or TRBV6-3 and TRBJ2-2, with 14 bases aligning to TRBD2. Germline V CDR1 and CDR2: MNHEY, SVGEGT. The CDR3 consists of 18 residues. Trimming took 4 bases from V and 0 from J; bases not matched to a gene: 4. The CDR3 spells CASSLRLAGGPNTGELFF. Here the CDR3 DNA reads TGTGCCAGCAGTTTAAGACTAGCGGGAGGGCCGAACACCGGGGAGCTGTTTTTT.

The rearrangement uses TRBV4-2 and TRBJ2-7, with 7 bases matching TRBD2. This CDR3 has 15 amino acids. Germline CDR1 is LGHNA and CDR2 is YNFKEQ. V lost 0 bases and J lost 3; bases outside the gene matches: 5. CDR3 protein: CASSQESGGFYEQYF. The CDR3 DNA follows: TGTGCCAGCAGCCAAGAGTCGGGGGGATTCTACGAGCAGTACTTC.

The gene calls are TRBV11-2 and TRBJ2-7; tentative D call: TRBD2 (7 bases). Germline V gene data show CDR1 as SGHAT and CDR2 as FQNNGV. This CDR3 is built from 17 residues. The ends were cut back, 5 bases at V and 1 base at J, with 21 bases in the middle. CDR3 sequence: CASSPRGGGLPSYEQYF. The CDR3 nucleotides read TGTGCCAGCAGCCCAAGGGGGGGGGGCTTACCGTCCTACGAGCAGTACTTC.

This clonotype was counted at least ten times. The chain carries TRBV6-2 or TRBV6-3 and TRBJ1-2; no clear D. The CDR3 is 16 residues long. Germline-derived CDR1 and CDR2 are MNHEY and SVGEGT. Trimming took 7 bases from V and 4 from J, leaving 22 bases between them. The CDR3 reads CASTSNRELALYGYTF. The CDR3 DNA follows: TGTGCCAGCACTTCAAACCGGGAGCTGGCACTCTATGGCTACACCTTC.

In this sample, this clonotype turned up a few times. V usage is TRBV7-9 and J usage is TRBJ1-2, with TRBD1 identical over 7 bases. The CDR3 extends over 15 amino acids. Looked up from germline, CDR1 is SEHNR and CDR2 is FQNEAQ (reference sequence). V was pared by 4 bases and J by 3 bases, with 8 bases of the junction left unmatched. In DNA form, the CDR3 reads TGTGCCAGCAGCTCCCACGTCGGGACAGACTATGGCTACACCTTC. It specifies CASSSHVGTDYGYTF.

Concerning this clonotype itself: A read error may explain this, as a much larger clone is one base away. The V call is TRBV4-1, the J call TRBJ1-4; D is possibly TRBD1 (6 bases). With 0 bases removed from V and 8 bases from J, the gap between germline ends came to 13 bases. Germline values: CDR1 MGHRA, CDR2 YSYEKL. CDR3 length equals 15 residues. CDR3 sequence (DNA): TGCGCCAGCAGCCAAGATGACAGGAAGGAAGAAAAACTGTTTTTT. This codes for CASSQDDRKEEKLFF.

The chain employs TRBV4-3 and TRBJ2-7, with 8 positions matching TRBD1. This CDR3 has 15 residues. Germline loops: CDR1 LGHNA, CDR2 YSLEER. Trimming cost V 0 bases and J 4 bases; bases outside gene matches: 5. The CDR3 bases are TGCGCCAGCAGCCAAGAGGGAGACAGGGGTTACGAGCAGTACTTC. It codes for CASSQEGDRGYEQYF.

In its sample, this clonotype was seen once. This may come from a read error, since a much larger clone is one base off. The chain combines TRBV6-5 with TRBJ2-1, with D tentatively TRBD2 (6 bases). Germline assignment: CDR1 MNHEY and CDR2 SVGAGI. The CDR3 has 12 residues. CDR3 nucleotide sequence: TGTGCCAGCAATCAGGTGGGGGGTGAGCAGCTCTTC. This translates into CASNQVGGEQLF.

Points on this clonotype: An end of the junction differs from the germline gene, which may be a read error. The rearrangement links TRBV3-1 to TRBJ2-3; 14 nucleotides match TRBD2. The CDR3 runs 18 residues. Germline V CDR1 and CDR2: LGHDT, YNNKEL (reference sequence). This chain's CDR3 is CAGSQNGLAGGPTDTQYF. In nucleotides, the CDR3 is TGTGCCGGCAGCCAAAATGGACTAGCGGGGGGCCCCACAGATACGCAGTATTTT.